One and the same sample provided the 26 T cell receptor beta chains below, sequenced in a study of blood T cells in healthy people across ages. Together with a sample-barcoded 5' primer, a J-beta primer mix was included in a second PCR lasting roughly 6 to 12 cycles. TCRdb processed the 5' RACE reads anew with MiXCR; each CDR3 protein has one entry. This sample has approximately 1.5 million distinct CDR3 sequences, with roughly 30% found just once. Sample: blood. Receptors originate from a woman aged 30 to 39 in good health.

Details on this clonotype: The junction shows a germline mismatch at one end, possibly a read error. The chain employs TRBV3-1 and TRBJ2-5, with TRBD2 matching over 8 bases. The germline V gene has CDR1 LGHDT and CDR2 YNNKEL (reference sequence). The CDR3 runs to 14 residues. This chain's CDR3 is CANSPGTSYETQYF. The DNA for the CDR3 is TGTGCCAACAGCCCCGGGACTAGTTACGAGACCCAGTACTTC.

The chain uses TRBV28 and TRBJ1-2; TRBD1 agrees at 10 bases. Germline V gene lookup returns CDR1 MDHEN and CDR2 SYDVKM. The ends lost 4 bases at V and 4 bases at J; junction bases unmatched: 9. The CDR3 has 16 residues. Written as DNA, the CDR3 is TGTGCCAGCAGTTCGACCGGGACAGGGGCTGGCTATGGCTACACCTTC. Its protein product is CASSSTGTGAGYGYTF.

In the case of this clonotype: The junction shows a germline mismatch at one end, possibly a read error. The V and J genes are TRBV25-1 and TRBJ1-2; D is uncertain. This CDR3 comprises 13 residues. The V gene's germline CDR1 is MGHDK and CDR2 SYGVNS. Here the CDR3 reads CTSSDQVLYGYTF. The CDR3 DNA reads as TGTACCAGCAGTGATCAGGTTCTATATGGCTACACCTTC.

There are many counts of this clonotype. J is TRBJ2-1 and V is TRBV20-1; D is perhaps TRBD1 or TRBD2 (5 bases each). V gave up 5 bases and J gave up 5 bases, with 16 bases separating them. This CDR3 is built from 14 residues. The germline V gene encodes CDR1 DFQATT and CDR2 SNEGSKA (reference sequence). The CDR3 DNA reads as TGCAGTGCTGGGACCCAGAGGGTTCACAATGAGCAGTTCTTC. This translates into CSAGTQRVHNEQFF.

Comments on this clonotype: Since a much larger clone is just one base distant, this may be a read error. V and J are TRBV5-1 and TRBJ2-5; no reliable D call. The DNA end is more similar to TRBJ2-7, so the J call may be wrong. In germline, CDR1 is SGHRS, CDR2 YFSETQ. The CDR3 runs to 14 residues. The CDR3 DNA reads TGCGCCAGCAGCTGGGGTCGGAGATCCTACGAGCAGTACTTC. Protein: CASSWGRRSYEQYF.

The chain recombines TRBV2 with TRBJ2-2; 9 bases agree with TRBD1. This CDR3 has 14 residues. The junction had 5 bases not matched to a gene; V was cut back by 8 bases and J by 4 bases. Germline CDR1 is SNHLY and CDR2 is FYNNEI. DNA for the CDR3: TGTGCCAGCGGGGGACAGGGTAGCACCGGGGAGCTGTTTTTT. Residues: CASGGQGSTGELFF.

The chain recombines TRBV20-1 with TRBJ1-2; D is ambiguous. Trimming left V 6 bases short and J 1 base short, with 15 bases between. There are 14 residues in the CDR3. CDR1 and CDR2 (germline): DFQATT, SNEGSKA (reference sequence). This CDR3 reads CSAGPSQRNYGYTF. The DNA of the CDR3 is TGCAGTGCGGGCCCCAGCCAGCGTAACTATGGCTACACCTTC.

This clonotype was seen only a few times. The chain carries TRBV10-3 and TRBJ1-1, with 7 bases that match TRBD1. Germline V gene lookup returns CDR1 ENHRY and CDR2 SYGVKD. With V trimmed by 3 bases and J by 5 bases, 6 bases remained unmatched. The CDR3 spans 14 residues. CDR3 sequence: CAISDRGKETEAFF. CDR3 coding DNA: TGTGCCATCAGTGACAGGGGGAAAGAAACTGAAGCTTTCTTT.

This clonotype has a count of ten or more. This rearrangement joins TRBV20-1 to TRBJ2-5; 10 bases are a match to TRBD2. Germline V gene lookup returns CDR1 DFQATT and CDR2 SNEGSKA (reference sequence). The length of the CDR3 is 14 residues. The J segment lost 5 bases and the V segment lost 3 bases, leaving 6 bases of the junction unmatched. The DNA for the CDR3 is TGCAGTGCTAGTCTAGCGGGAGTGATCGAGACCCAGTACTTC. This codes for CSASLAGVIETQYF.

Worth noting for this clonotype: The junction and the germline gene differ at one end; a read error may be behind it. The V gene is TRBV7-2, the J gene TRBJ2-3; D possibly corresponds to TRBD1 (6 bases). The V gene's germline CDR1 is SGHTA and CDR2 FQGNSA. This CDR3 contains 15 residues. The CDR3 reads CASSLGQSGTDTRYF. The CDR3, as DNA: TGTGCCAGCAGCCTAGGACAGTCGGGCACAGATACGCGGTATTTT.

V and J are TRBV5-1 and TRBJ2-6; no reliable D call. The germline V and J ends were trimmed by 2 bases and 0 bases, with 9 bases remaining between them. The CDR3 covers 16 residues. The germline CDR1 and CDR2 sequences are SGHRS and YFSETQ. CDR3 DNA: TGCGCCAGCAGCTTTAGCACCTACTCTGGGGCCAACGTCCTGACTTTC. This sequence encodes CASSFSTYSGANVLTF.

The DNA for the CDR3 is TGTGCCAGCAGCTCAACAGGATCACGCTACAATGAGCAGTTCTTC. Its translation: CASSSTGSRYNEQFF. The chain combines TRBV7-9 with TRBJ2-1; possibly TRBD1 for D (5 bases). Trimming left V 4 bases short and J 3 bases short, with 13 bases between. Germline CDR1 SEHNR, CDR2 FQNEAQ (reference sequence). The CDR3 has 15 amino acids.

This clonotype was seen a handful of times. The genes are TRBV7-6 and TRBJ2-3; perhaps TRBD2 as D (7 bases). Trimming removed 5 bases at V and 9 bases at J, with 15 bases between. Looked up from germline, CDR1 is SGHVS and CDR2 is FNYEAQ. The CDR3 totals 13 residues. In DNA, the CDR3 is TGTGCCAGCAGCGGTCTGGGGGGGCCGACGCAGTATTTT. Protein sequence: CASSGLGGPTQYF.

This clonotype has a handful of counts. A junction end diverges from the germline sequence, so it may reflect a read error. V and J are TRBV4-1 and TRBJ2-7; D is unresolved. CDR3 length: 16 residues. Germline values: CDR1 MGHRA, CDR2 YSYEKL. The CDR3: CAGSQDGTERAREQYF. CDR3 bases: TGCGCCGGCAGCCAAGATGGTACCGAAAGAGCACGGGAGCAGTACTTC.

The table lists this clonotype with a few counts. DNA of the CDR3: TGCGCCAGCAGCCAAGGCGTGGGTAGCACAGATACGCAGTATTTT. Its protein product is CASSQGVGSTDTQYF. J is TRBJ2-3 and V is TRBV4-1; D uncertain. The CDR3 spans 15 residues. The V gene's germline CDR1 is MGHRA and CDR2 YSYEKL. Trimming stripped 1 base from V and 0 bases from J, with 8 bases between.

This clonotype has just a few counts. The CDR3: CASSQSTRSYEQYF. CDR3 nucleotide sequence: TGTGCCAGCAGCCAAAGTACCCGGTCCTACGAGCAGTACTTC. The rearrangement joins TRBV3-1 to TRBJ2-7; D ambiguous. This CDR3 is 14 amino acids long. Between the trimmed V and J ends, which lost 2 bases and 1 base, there was a span of 9 bases. Germline CDR1 and CDR2: LGHDT and YNNKEL (reference sequence).

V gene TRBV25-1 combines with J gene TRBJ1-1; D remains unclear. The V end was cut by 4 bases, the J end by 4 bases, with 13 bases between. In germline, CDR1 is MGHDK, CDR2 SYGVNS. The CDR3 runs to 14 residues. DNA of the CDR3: TGTGCCAGCAGTGGTCCGGGGATGGTCACTGAAGCTTTCTTT. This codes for CASSGPGMVTEAFF.

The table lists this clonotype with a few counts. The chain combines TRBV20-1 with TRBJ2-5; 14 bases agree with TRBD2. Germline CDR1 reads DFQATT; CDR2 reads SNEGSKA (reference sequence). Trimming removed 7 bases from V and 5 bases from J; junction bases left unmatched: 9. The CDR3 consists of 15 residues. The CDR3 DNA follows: TGCAGTGTTGAGACTAGCGGGGGGGCTCGGGAGACCCAGTACTTC. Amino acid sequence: CSVETSGGARETQYF.

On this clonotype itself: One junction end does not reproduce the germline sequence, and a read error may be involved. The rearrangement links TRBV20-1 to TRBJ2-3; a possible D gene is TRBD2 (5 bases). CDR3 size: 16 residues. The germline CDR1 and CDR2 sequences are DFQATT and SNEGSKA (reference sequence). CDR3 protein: CSTRRPGPKGPDTQYF. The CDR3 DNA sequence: TGCAGTACTAGACGTCCCGGACCTAAAGGCCCAGATACGCAGTATTTT.

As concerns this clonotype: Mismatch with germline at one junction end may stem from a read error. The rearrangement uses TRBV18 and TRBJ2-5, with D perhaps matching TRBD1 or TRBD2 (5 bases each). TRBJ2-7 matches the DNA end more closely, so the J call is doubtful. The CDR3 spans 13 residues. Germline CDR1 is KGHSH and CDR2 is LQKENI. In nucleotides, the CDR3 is TGTGTCAGCTCATCCGGGGCCGCCTACGAGCAGTACTTC. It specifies CVSSSGAAYEQYF.

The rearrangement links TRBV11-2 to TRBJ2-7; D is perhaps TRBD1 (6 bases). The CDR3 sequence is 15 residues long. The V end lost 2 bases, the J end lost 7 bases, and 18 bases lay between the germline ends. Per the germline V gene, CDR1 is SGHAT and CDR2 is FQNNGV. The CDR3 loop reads CASSLLQGSLGEQYF. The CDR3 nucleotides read TGTGCCAGCAGCTTACTCCAGGGGTCATTGGGTGAGCAGTACTTC.

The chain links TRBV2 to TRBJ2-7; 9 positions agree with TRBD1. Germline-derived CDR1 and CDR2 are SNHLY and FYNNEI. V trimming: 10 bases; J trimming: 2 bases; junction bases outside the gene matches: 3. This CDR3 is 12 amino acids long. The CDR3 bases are TGTGCCAACGGGACAGGGACCTACGAGCAGTACTTC. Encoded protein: CANGTGTYEQYF.

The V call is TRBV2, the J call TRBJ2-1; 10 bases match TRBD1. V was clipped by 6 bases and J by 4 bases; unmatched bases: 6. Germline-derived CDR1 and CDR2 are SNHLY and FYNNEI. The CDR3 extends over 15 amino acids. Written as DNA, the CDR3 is TGTGCCAGCAGACCCGGGACAGGGGTGTACAATGAGCAGTTCTTC. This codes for CASRPGTGVYNEQFF.

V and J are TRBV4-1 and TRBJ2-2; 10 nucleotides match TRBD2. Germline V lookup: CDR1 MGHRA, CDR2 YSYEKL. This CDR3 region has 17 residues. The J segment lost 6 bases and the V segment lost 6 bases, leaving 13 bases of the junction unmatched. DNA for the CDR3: TGCGCCAGCAGGGGGGGGCTAGCGGGAGAAAGGGCCGGGGAGCTGTTTTTT. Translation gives CASRGGLAGERAGELFF.

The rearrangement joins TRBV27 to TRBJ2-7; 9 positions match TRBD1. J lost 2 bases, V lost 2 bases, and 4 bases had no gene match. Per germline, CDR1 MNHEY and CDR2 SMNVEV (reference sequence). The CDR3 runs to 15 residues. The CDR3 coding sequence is TGTGCCAGCAGTTTAATCGGGACAGGGACCTACGAGCAGTACTTC. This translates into CASSLIGTGTYEQYF.

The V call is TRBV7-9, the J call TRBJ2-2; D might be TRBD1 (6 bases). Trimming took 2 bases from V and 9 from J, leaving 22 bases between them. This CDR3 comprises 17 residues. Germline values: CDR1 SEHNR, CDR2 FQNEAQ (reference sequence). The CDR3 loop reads CASSLSGRGVNARELFF. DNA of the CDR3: TGTGCCAGCAGCTTAAGTGGCAGGGGCGTGAACGCCAGGGAGCTGTTTTTT.